These 29 T cell receptor beta chains were sequenced from one sample in a study of blood T cells in healthy people across ages. A second PCR of roughly 7 to 11 cycles used a sample-barcoded 5' primer and a J-beta primer mix. TCRdb itself ran the 5' RACE reads through MiXCR, one entry per CDR3 protein. This repertoire shows about a million distinct CDR3 sequences, 51% found once; its top ten account for 20% to 25%. The sequenced material came from blood. The receptors were sampled from a woman in her sixties in good health.

This rearrangement joins TRBV28 to TRBJ2-3; unclear D gene. The CDR3 spans 11 residues. Germline CDR1 reads MDHEN; CDR2 reads SYDVKM. The germline V and J ends were trimmed by 4 bases and 10 bases, with 9 bases remaining between them. The CDR3 sequence is CASSYGLAQYF. The DNA of the CDR3 is TGTGCCAGCAGTTATGGCCTCGCGCAGTATTTT.

There are a few counts of this clonotype. At one boundary the junction diverges from the germline segment, which might be a read error. V and J are TRBV5-1 and TRBJ2-5; D is tentatively TRBD1 or TRBD2 (5 bases each). Germline values: CDR1 SGHRS, CDR2 YFSETQ. This CDR3 is built from 16 residues. The CDR3 reads CASSLAGKTGQETQYF. Written as DNA, the CDR3 is TGCGCCAGTAGCTTGGCAGGGAAGACGGGGCAAGAGACCCAGTACTTC.

The gene calls are TRBV7-2 and TRBJ2-5; D ambiguous. V lost 7 bases and J lost 5, with 14 bases in between. This CDR3 has 13 amino acids. Germline CDR1 SGHTA, CDR2 FQGNSA. The CDR3 sequence: CASNFEIGETQYF. In DNA, the CDR3 is TGTGCCAGCAACTTCGAAATCGGGGAGACCCAGTACTTC. The complete variable domain, with remaining parts taken from reference TRBV7-2 and TRBJ2-5, reads GAGVSQSPSNKVTEKGKDVELRCDPISGHTALYWYRQSLGQGLEFLIYFQGNSAPDKSGLPSDRFSAERTGGSVSTLTIQRTQQEDSAVYLCASNFEIGETQYFGPGTRLLVL.

This rearrangement joins TRBV6-5 to TRBJ2-4, with D perhaps matching TRBD2 (6 bases). V gave up 6 bases and J gave up 2 bases, with 14 bases separating them. From germline, CDR1 is MNHEY and CDR2 SVGAGI. The CDR3 has 15 amino acids. The chain's CDR3 is CASSPSLATKNIQYF. CDR3 in DNA: TGTGCCAGCAGCCCCTCCCTAGCGACCAAAAACATTCAGTACTTC.

This clonotype is a singleton in its sample. This chain uses TRBV6-2 or TRBV6-3 with TRBJ2-3; 8 nucleotides agree with TRBD1. The CDR3 is made up of 15 amino acids. Germline assignment: CDR1 MNHEY and CDR2 SVGEGT. Germline trimming cut 6 bases from V and 2 bases from J; bases unmatched to any gene: 7. The CDR3 sequence: CASSNRQGATDTQYF. In nucleotides, the CDR3 is TGTGCCAGCAGCAACCGTCAGGGGGCCACAGATACGCAGTATTTT.

The rearrangement joins TRBV6-6 to TRBJ2-7; 9 nucleotides align to TRBD1. Germline assignment: CDR1 MNHNY and CDR2 SVGAGI (reference sequence). J lost 6 bases, V lost 6 bases, and 9 bases had no gene match. This CDR3 comprises 14 residues. The CDR3 protein is CASRASGTGSEQYF. DNA for the CDR3: TGTGCCAGCAGGGCTTCAGGGACAGGGTCCGAGCAGTACTTC.

This clonotype was counted only a few times. V gene TRBV9 combines with J gene TRBJ2-1; 7 bases align to TRBD2. Losses at the gene ends were 5 bases for V and 5 bases for J; bases not matched to a gene: 10. Germline lookup yields CDR1 SGDLS and CDR2 YYNGEE. CDR3 size: 15 residues. The CDR3 sequence: CASSPSAGVHNEQFF. Written as DNA, the CDR3 is TGTGCCAGCAGTCCCTCGGCGGGAGTCCACAATGAGCAGTTCTTC. Full variable domain (remainder filled in from reference TRBV9 and TRBJ2-1): DSGVTQTPKHLITATGQRVTLRCSPRSGDLSVYWYQQSLDQGLQFLIQYYNGEERAKGNILERFSAQQFPDLHSELNLSSLELGDSALYFCASSPSAGVHNEQFFGPGTRLTVL.

The chain couples TRBV25-1 to TRBJ2-3; tentatively, D is TRBD1 (6 bases). The CDR3 has 15 amino acids. Germline lookup yields CDR1 MGHDK and CDR2 SYGVNS. V dropped 4 bases and J dropped 3 bases, with 14 bases sitting between them. This CDR3 is CASSATWDTTDTQYF. The CDR3 DNA is TGTGCCAGCAGTGCAACCTGGGACACTACAGATACGCAGTATTTT.

The V gene is TRBV25-1, the J gene TRBJ2-7; a possible D gene is TRBD2 (6 bases). The V gene's germline CDR1 is MGHDK and CDR2 SYGVNS. The CDR3 has 16 amino acids. Trimming removed 3 bases from V and 2 bases from J, with 17 bases in between. The chain's CDR3 is CASSDRQREPPYEQYF. CDR3 sequence (DNA): TGTGCCAGCAGTGACCGGCAACGGGAGCCCCCCTACGAGCAGTACTTC.

V usage is TRBV12-3 or TRBV12-4 and J usage is TRBJ2-3; weak D call: TRBD2 (5 bases). V was clipped by 5 bases and J by 1 base, with 13 bases between them. The CDR3 consists of 15 residues. DNA of the CDR3: TGTGCCAGCAGTCGCGGACGAGCGGGCACAGATACGCAGTATTTT. Its translation is CASSRGRAGTDTQYF.

The rearrangement joins TRBV10-1 to TRBJ1-2; unclear D gene. CDR1 and CDR2 from the germline V gene are WNHNN and SYGVQD (reference sequence). The CDR3 sequence is 13 residues long. V was trimmed by 4 bases and J by 1 base, leaving 7 bases between them. CDR3 DNA: TGCGCCAGCAGTGTTCTGATTAACTATGGCTACACCTTC. Protein sequence: CASSVLINYGYTF.

The chain carries TRBV2 and TRBJ2-2; D is unresolved. Deletions cut 7 bases from V and 0 bases from J, with 6 bases between. Germline V CDR1 and CDR2: SNHLY, FYNNEI. The CDR3 extends over 13 amino acids. CDR3: CASTLSNTGELFF. The CDR3 nucleotides are TGTGCCAGCACTCTGTCGAACACCGGGGAGCTGTTTTTT.

The chain joins TRBV6-1 to TRBJ2-3; TRBD2 agrees at 8 bases. Germline CDR1 and CDR2: MNHNS and SASEGT. The CDR3 totals 15 residues. The CDR3 DNA sequence: TGTGCATCGGAGAGGACGGGAGGGCCCACAGATACGCAGTATTTT. Protein product: CASERTGGPTDTQYF.

The chain couples TRBV12-3 or TRBV12-4 to TRBJ2-3; 8 bases are a match to TRBD1. The CDR3 is made up of 15 amino acids. Trimming removed 3 bases from V and 2 bases from J; junction bases left unmatched: 4. CDR3 amino acids: CASSFNRGYTDTQYF. The CDR3 DNA follows: TGTGCCAGCAGTTTTAACAGGGGGTACACAGATACGCAGTATTTT.

This chain links TRBV5-1 with TRBJ2-1; possibly TRBD2 for D (5 bases). Deletions cut 6 bases from V and 8 bases from J, with 12 bases between. Per germline, CDR1 SGHRS and CDR2 YFSETQ. CDR3 length equals 12 residues. The CDR3 DNA sequence: TGCGCCAGCAACCGGGGTCGGGATGAGCAGTTCTTC. It specifies CASNRGRDEQFF.

This rearrangement joins TRBV28 to TRBJ1-6; 7 bases are shared with TRBD1. V was pared by 5 bases and J by 7 bases, with 8 bases of the junction left unmatched. The CDR3 consists of 15 residues. CDR1 is MDHEN and CDR2 is SYDVKM in the germline V gene. CDR3 sequence: CASSNGQVVNSPLHF. As DNA, the CDR3 is TGTGCCAGCAGTAACGGACAGGTGGTAAATTCACCCCTCCACTTT. Variable domain in full (rest from reference TRBV28 and TRBJ1-6): DVKVTQSSRYLVKRTGEKVFLECVQDMDHENMFWYRQDPGLGLRLIYFSYDVKMKEKGDIPEGYSVSREKKERFSLILESASTNQTSMYLCASSNGQVVNSPLHFGNGTRLTVT.

V usage is TRBV12-3 or TRBV12-4 and J usage is TRBJ2-7; weak D call: TRBD2 (5 bases). There are 16 residues in the CDR3. V dropped 5 bases and J dropped 7 bases, with 24 bases sitting between them. The CDR3 is CASSVPGPSPHNEQYF. The DNA of the CDR3 is TGTGCCAGCAGTGTACCGGGCCCTAGCCCCCACAATGAGCAGTACTTC.

V usage is TRBV7-9 and J usage is TRBJ2-3; 9 positions agree with TRBD1. V lost 5 bases, J lost 6 bases, and 9 bases stayed unmatched. The CDR3 extends over 15 amino acids. Germline V CDR1 and CDR2: SEHNR, FQNEAQ (reference sequence). DNA of the CDR3: TGTGCCAGCAGCCAACGGACAGGGGATGGCGATACGCAGTATTTT. Residues: CASSQRTGDGDTQYF. Supplemented by reference TRBV7-9 and TRBJ2-3, the full variable domain reads DTGVSQNPRHKITKRGQNVTFRCDPISEHNRLYWYRQTLGQGPEFLTYFQNEAQLEKSRLLSDRFSAERPKGSFSTLEIQRTEQGDSAMYLCASSQRTGDGDTQYFGPGTRLTVL.

A remark on this clonotype: The DNA is omitted, as the CDR3 cannot be located on it reliably, and the CDR3 follows TCRdb's listing. The chain combines TRBV9 with TRBJ2-7; the D segment call TRBD1 is taken from the table without a DNA check. A total of 23 residues make up the CDR3, ends included. CDR1 and CDR2 (germline): SGDLS, YYNGEE. The chain's CDR3 is CASSVEDNYGYTFGSGTTYEQYF.

The J gene is TRBJ1-5, the V gene TRBV20-1; D is unclear. Germline V gene sequence: CDR1 DFQATT, CDR2 SNEGSKA (reference sequence). V was shortened by 3 bases and J by 5 bases, with 14 bases between the two germline ends. The CDR3 length is 14 residues. This CDR3 is CSASVPERHQPQHF. The CDR3, as DNA: TGCAGTGCTAGCGTCCCCGAGAGGCATCAGCCCCAGCATTTT.

The gene calls are TRBV6-2 or TRBV6-3 and TRBJ2-7; TRBD2 is a possible D gene (6 bases). Trimming cost V 0 bases and J 11 bases, with 11 bases left between them. Germline V gene lookup returns CDR1 MNHEY and CDR2 SVGEGT. The CDR3 is 12 residues long. DNA for the CDR3: TGTGCCAGCAGTTACTCCGCGGGACCTAAGTACTTC. This sequence encodes CASSYSAGPKYF.

V usage is TRBV3-1 and J usage is TRBJ1-2; D unclear. The germline V gene encodes CDR1 LGHDT and CDR2 YNNKEL (reference sequence). This CDR3 is 14 amino acids long. Deletions cut 0 bases from V and 6 bases from J, with 11 bases between. The DNA of the CDR3 is TGTGCCAGCAGCCAAGAGCGTTGGGGAAATGGCTACACCTTC. Translating gives CASSQERWGNGYTF.

This chain joins TRBV29-1 and TRBJ1-4; D gene unclear. Germline V CDR1 and CDR2: SQVTM, ANQGSEA. This CDR3 has 10 amino acids. Deletions cut 7 bases from V and 10 bases from J, with 10 bases between. The CDR3 loop is CSAFEGKLFF. DNA for the CDR3: TGCAGCGCCTTTGAAGGAAAACTGTTTTTT.

The chain employs TRBV18 and TRBJ1-2, with D tentatively TRBD1 (5 bases). The CDR3 is made up of 13 amino acids. Germline CDR1 reads KGHSH; CDR2 reads LQKENI. V was clipped by 2 bases and J by 8 bases, with 12 bases between them. The CDR3 sequence is CASSPGTDRGYTF. The CDR3 coding sequence is TGTGCCAGCTCACCAGGGACTGATCGAGGCTACACCTTC.

The chain has TRBV7-9 and TRBJ2-7; D gene uncertain. This CDR3 comprises 12 residues. V was pared by 9 bases and J by 7 bases, with 16 bases between. CDR1 and CDR2 from the germline V gene are SEHNR and FQNEAQ (reference sequence). CDR3 in amino acids: CASYGPYNEQYF. The CDR3 region has the DNA TGTGCCAGTTATGGGCCCTACAATGAGCAGTACTTC.

The V gene is TRBV11-3, the J gene TRBJ2-1, with 7 bases that match TRBD2. The germline gives CDR1 SGHNT, CDR2 YENEEA. There are 19 residues in the CDR3. V shed 1 base, J shed 3 bases, and the junction held 15 bases outside the gene matches. The CDR3, as DNA: TGTGCCAGCAGCTTAGGTTGGACTGGCGGGAGCGTGGACTACAATGAGCAGTTCTTC. Translation: CASSLGWTGGSVDYNEQFF.

This clonotype was seen a handful of times. The CDR3 region is CSARKAGLAGGGAETQYF. DNA for the CDR3: TGCAGTGCTAGAAAAGCGGGACTAGCGGGAGGTGGGGCAGAGACCCAGTACTTC. This rearrangement joins TRBV20-1 to TRBJ2-4; 15 bases agree with TRBD2. The DNA end lines up better with TRBJ2-5; the J call may be wrong. The CDR3 totals 18 residues. Germline CDR1 is DFQATT and CDR2 is SNEGSKA (reference sequence).

V usage is TRBV6-2 or TRBV6-3 and J usage is TRBJ1-5; the D gene is possibly TRBD1 (5 bases). Germline V CDR1 and CDR2: MNHEY, SVGEGT. This CDR3 has 15 residues. Trimming removed 6 bases from V and 4 bases from J, with 16 bases in between. The CDR3 DNA sequence: TGTGCCAGCAGCAGACCCGGGACTTTGAATCAGCCCCAGCATTTT. Its protein product is CASSRPGTLNQPQHF.

Note on this clonotype: The junction and the germline gene differ at one end; a read error may be behind it. V and J are TRBV6-2 or TRBV6-3 and TRBJ2-7; unclear D gene. The CDR3 is 13 amino acids. Germline values: CDR1 MNHEY, CDR2 SVGEGT. In DNA, the CDR3 is TGTGCCAGCAGTTCGGCTAACCCCTACGAGCAGTGCTTC. This codes for CASSSANPYEQCF.